Each of the 28 T cell receptor beta chains below was sequenced from the same sample in a study of beta chain features in type 1 diabetes. Sequencing targeted expressed TCRB transcripts, as all isolated RNA had been reverse transcribed. Generated by immunoSEQ multiplex PCR, the TCRdb table keeps only in-frame clones and is missing some. Of 680,000 or so clones in the sample, roughly 13% were seen once. Study-wide results and limits: Type 1 diabetes patients had moderately but significantly shorter TCRB CDR3s in all four CD4+ subsets.

These receptors' antigens are unknown. The sequenced sample was naive CD4+ T cells from blood. Receptors originate from a young man with type 1 diabetes.

This clone was counted once. Additional DNA sequences in this sample encode the identical CDR3. This rearrangement joins TRBV14 to TRBJ1-1; TRBD1 is a possible D gene (5 bases). CDR3 length: 13 amino acids. The V gene's germline CDR1 is SGHDN and CDR2 FVKESK. Trimming cost V 1 base and J 3 bases, with 6 bases left between them. The DNA of the CDR3 is TGTGCCAGCAGCCAAGGGGGACACACTGAAGCTTTCTTT. Its translation: CASSQGGHTEAFF.

This clone turned up a few times. The chain links TRBV29-1 to TRBJ2-7; 7 bases agree with TRBD1. Germline CDR1 is SQVTM and CDR2 is ANQGSEA. V gave up 5 bases and J gave up 1 base; unmatched junction bases: 8. This CDR3 contains 14 residues. The CDR3 nucleotides are TGCAGCGTTCGTGCCGGGACAGCATCCTACGAGCAGTACTTC. Residues: CSVRAGTASYEQYF.

This clone was seen a few times. This rearrangement joins TRBV28 to TRBJ2-7; perhaps D is TRBD1 or TRBD2 (5 bases each). Germline V gene lookup returns CDR1 MDHEN and CDR2 SYDVKM. The CDR3 contains 13 residues. Trimming took 9 bases from V and 5 from J, leaving 17 bases between them. CDR3 sequence reads: CASYRDGSHEQYF. The CDR3 DNA is TGTGCCAGTTACCGGGACGGGTCTCACGAGCAGTACTTC. The full variable domain, with the rest looked up from reference TRBV28 and TRBJ2-7, is DVKVTQSSRYLVKRTGEKVFLECVQDMDHENMFWYRQDPGLGLRLIYFSYDVKMKEKGDIPEGYSVSREKKERFSLILESASTNQTSMYLCASYRDGSHEQYFGPGTRLTVT.

The V call is TRBV28, the J call TRBJ2-1; 9 positions agree with TRBD2. There are 14 residues in the CDR3. The trim removed 8 bases at V and 1 base at J, leaving 3 bases unmatched. Germline loops: CDR1 MDHEN, CDR2 SYDVKM. The CDR3 region has the DNA TGTGCCAGCGATACTAGCGGGTCCTACAATGAGCAGTTCTTC. It yields the protein CASDTSGSYNEQFF.

This clone came up a few times. This chain links TRBV5-4 with TRBJ1-1; tentatively, D is TRBD1 (5 bases). The germline V and J ends were trimmed by 4 bases and 6 bases, with 19 bases remaining between them. The CDR3 consists of 15 residues. The germline gives CDR1 SGHNT, CDR2 YYREEE (reference sequence). The CDR3 DNA reads as TGTGCCAGCAGCCTGTATCGGGACGCCCCCGCTGAAGCTTTCTTT. Protein sequence: CASSLYRDAPAEAFF.

The CDR3 loop reads CASSHEQANSPLHF. CDR3 DNA sequence: TGTGCCAGCTCACACGAACAGGCGAATTCACCCCTCCACTTT. The chain has TRBV18 and TRBJ1-6, with TRBD1 as a possible D gene (5 bases). Germline CDR1 reads KGHSH; CDR2 reads LQKENI. V was shortened by 4 bases and J by 7 bases, with 11 bases between the two germline ends. CDR3 length: 14 residues.

In its sample, this clone was seen a few times. The chain carries TRBV25-1 and TRBJ2-7; possible D gene TRBD1, 6 bases. Germline V CDR1 and CDR2: MGHDK, SYGVNS. V lost 2 bases, J lost 2 bases, and 10 bases lay in between. This CDR3 contains 14 residues. In DNA form, the CDR3 reads TGTGCCAGCAGTGAACCCGGACAGACCTACGAGCAGTACTTC. Translation: CASSEPGQTYEQYF.

V and J are TRBV7-3 and TRBJ2-1; perhaps TRBD2 as D (6 bases). Germline V gene sequence: CDR1 SGHTA, CDR2 FQGTGA. Trimming stripped 0 bases from V and 1 base from J, with 7 bases between. The CDR3 loop spans 15 amino acids. The CDR3 here is CASSLTGGSYNEQFF. In nucleotides, the CDR3 is TGTGCCAGCAGCTTAACCGGGGGATCCTACAATGAGCAGTTCTTC.

The rearrangement uses TRBV10-3 and TRBJ2-1, with 10 bases that match TRBD2. CDR1 and CDR2 from the germline V gene are ENHRY and SYGVKD. V was pared by 6 bases and J by 7 bases, with 12 bases of the junction left unmatched. This CDR3 spans 16 amino acids. CDR3: CAISTSIAGGPNEQFF. The CDR3 DNA sequence: TGTGCCATCAGCACCTCTATAGCGGGAGGTCCTAATGAGCAGTTCTTC.

The V gene is TRBV19, the J gene TRBJ2-1; D ambiguous. The CDR3 covers 11 residues. The germline V and J ends were trimmed by 5 bases and 10 bases, with 9 bases remaining between them. CDR1 is LNHDA, CDR2 SQIVND, per germline (reference sequence). CDR3 amino acids: CASSSLGEQFF. DNA for the CDR3: TGTGCCAGTAGTTCCCTGGGCGAGCAGTTCTTC.

The CDR3 DNA reads as TGTGCCAGCAGGCCGGGGGGGGTTAGCTCCTACAATGAGCAGTTCTTC. It translates to CASRPGGVSSYNEQFF. The chain couples TRBV28 to TRBJ2-1, with TRBD2 matching over 8 bases. CDR3 length: 16 amino acids. Losses at the gene ends were 6 bases for V and 0 bases for J; bases not matched to a gene: 7. Germline loops: CDR1 MDHEN, CDR2 SYDVKM. Full variable domain (rest looked up from reference TRBV28 and TRBJ2-1): DVKVTQSSRYLVKRTGEKVFLECVQDMDHENMFWYRQDPGLGLRLIYFSYDVKMKEKGDIPEGYSVSREKKERFSLILESASTNQTSMYLCASRPGGVSSYNEQFFGPGTRLTVL.

CDR3 nucleotides: TGTGCCAGTCGAGACAGGGGGCGCGGTCTGGAGCAGTACTTC. Protein product: CASRDRGRGLEQYF. V and J are TRBV19 and TRBJ2-7; 10 bases line up with TRBD1. After removal of 8 bases from V and 7 bases from J, the junction contained 11 bases not matched to a gene. CDR3 length equals 14 residues. The germline CDR1 and CDR2 sequences are LNHDA and SQIVND (reference sequence).

This clone has only a few counts. The chain joins TRBV7-8 to TRBJ1-2, with D perhaps matching TRBD1 (6 bases). This CDR3 is 19 amino acids long. Germline CDR1 SGHVS, CDR2 FQNEAQ. V lost 5 bases and J lost 6, with 31 bases in between. The CDR3: CASSPLLGTTKLRRDGYTF. The CDR3 coding sequence is TGTGCCAGCAGCCCTCTGCTCGGGACAACCAAGTTACGGCGGGATGGCTACACCTTC.

The V and J genes are TRBV5-6 and TRBJ1-4, with 8 bases lining up with TRBD1. The CDR3 spans 15 residues. Germline CDR1 reads SGHDT; CDR2 reads YYEEEE. V gave up 4 bases and J gave up 7 bases; unmatched junction bases: 9. The CDR3 DNA follows: TGTGCCAGCAGCGCTTTAGACAGGGGAGCTGAAAAACTGTTTTTT. Translated: CASSALDRGAEKLFF. The full variable domain, rest sourced from reference TRBV5-6 and TRBJ1-4, is DAGVTQSPTHLIKTRGQQVTLRCSPKSGHDTVSWYQQALGQGPQFIFQYYEEEERQRGNFPDRFSGHQFPNYSSELNVNALLLGDSALYLCASSALDRGAEKLFFGSGTQLSVL.

This clone was recorded a few times. The chain has TRBV6-1 and TRBJ1-4; D gene ambiguous. Germline CDR1 and CDR2: MNHNS and SASEGT. The CDR3 spans 15 residues. Trimming took off 0 bases at V and 5 bases at J, with 10 bases between the two ends. Here the CDR3 DNA reads TGTGCCAGCAGTGAAGCGTACCGGGGAAATGAAAAACTGTTTTTT. It translates to CASSEAYRGNEKLFF.

The gene calls are TRBV30 and TRBJ2-3, with 10 positions matching TRBD1. Germline-derived CDR1 and CDR2 are GTSNPN and SVGIG (reference sequence). The CDR3 is 14 amino acids. V was pared by 1 base and J by 6 bases, with 4 bases of the junction left unmatched. The CDR3 DNA reads as TGTGCCTGGAGTGCAGGACAGGGGGAGGATACGCAGTATTTT. Translated, it gives CAWSAGQGEDTQYF.

This clone has a handful of counts. This chain uses TRBV2 with TRBJ2-2; the D is unclear. The CDR3 consists of 14 residues. Looked up from germline, CDR1 is SNHLY and CDR2 is FYNNEI. Trimming shortened V by 5 bases and J by 4 bases, and 11 bases separated the two germline ends. CDR3 protein: CASSTAVGTGELFF. The CDR3 DNA follows: TGTGCCAGCAGTACCGCGGTTGGCACCGGGGAGCTGTTTTTT.

This clone turned up a few times. The chain recombines TRBV28 with TRBJ1-5; D is undetermined. The CDR3 loop spans 17 amino acids. Germline V gene lookup returns CDR1 MDHEN and CDR2 SYDVKM. V shed 5 bases and J shed 2 bases, with 19 bases lying between them. CDR3 coding DNA: TGTGCCAGCAGTCGACTGGTTGACTATTTGGGCAATCAGCCCCAGCATTTT. Translation gives CASSRLVDYLGNQPQHF.

V usage is TRBV21-1 and J usage is TRBJ2-7. TRBV21-1 is reported as a pseudogene. The CDR3 runs to 12 residues. The CDR3: CASSNQSYEQYF. CDR3 sequence (DNA): TGTGCCAGCAGCAACCAAAGTTACGAGCAGTACTTC.

The table lists this clone with a few counts. The rearrangement links TRBV5-4 to TRBJ2-6, with D possibly TRBD1 on 6 matching bases. The CDR3 is 15 amino acids. Germline lookup yields CDR1 SGHNT and CDR2 YYREEE (reference sequence). Trimming shortened V by 3 bases and J by 0 bases, and 7 bases separated the two germline ends. CDR3 DNA sequence: TGTGCCAGCAGCTCGACAGGCTCTGGGGCCAACGTCCTGACTTTC. This translates into CASSSTGSGANVLTF.

The chain uses TRBV28 and TRBJ2-1; tentative D call: TRBD2 (6 bases). CDR1 and CDR2 (germline): MDHEN, SYDVKM. CDR3 length: 14 residues. V was trimmed by 6 bases and J by 6 bases, leaving 15 bases between them. In DNA, the CDR3 is TGTGCCAGCAGGCCCCCCGGGACTCCCAATGAGCAGTTCTTC. Translating gives CASRPPGTPNEQFF. The whole variable domain, filled in from reference TRBV28 and TRBJ2-1, reads DVKVTQSSRYLVKRTGEKVFLECVQDMDHENMFWYRQDPGLGLRLIYFSYDVKMKEKGDIPEGYSVSREKKERFSLILESASTNQTSMYLCASRPPGTPNEQFFGPGTRLTVL.

This clone was observed a handful of times. The CDR3 region has the DNA TGTGCCAGTAGCGAACAGGTGAACACTGAAGCTTTCTTT. Residues: CASSEQVNTEAFF. The chain uses TRBV19 and TRBJ1-1; D possibly corresponds to TRBD1 (5 bases). The V and J ends lost 6 bases and 0 bases respectively, with 8 bases between them. CDR1 is LNHDA, CDR2 SQIVND, per germline (reference sequence). The CDR3 extends over 13 amino acids.

Worth noting for this clone: The sample holds other DNA sequences that translate to the same CDR3. The chain joins TRBV6-6 to TRBJ2-3; 8 bases fit TRBD1. Germline V gives CDR1 MNHNY, CDR2 SVGAGI (reference sequence). V was pared by 4 bases and J by 5 bases, with 5 bases of the junction left unmatched. This CDR3 has 14 amino acids. CDR3 coding DNA: TGTGCCAGCAGTTCCGGACAGGGTGGAGATACGCAGTATTTT. This gives the protein CASSSGQGGDTQYF.

The chain carries TRBV5-7 and TRBJ1-2, with D unclear. TRBV5-7 falls under the ORF class, with uncertain function. Trimming took 3 bases from V and 5 from J, leaving 14 bases between them. The CDR3 runs to 14 residues. The CDR3 DNA reads TGTGCCAGCAGCTGCCGACGCTCCCTTTATGGCTACACCTTC. It is translated as CASSCRRSLYGYTF.

Only a few counts were recorded for this clone. In the same sample, other DNA sequences code for this CDR3. This chain links TRBV5-1 with TRBJ2-7; D gene uncertain. V lost 0 bases, J lost 0 bases, and 7 bases lay in between. The CDR3 is 14 amino acids. The germline gives CDR1 SGHRS, CDR2 YFSETQ. The CDR3 here is CASSLGPSSYEQYF. For the CDR3, the DNA is TGCGCCAGCAGCTTGGGGCCGTCCTCCTACGAGCAGTACTTC.

V is TRBV7-2 and J is TRBJ2-7; no clear D gene. The CDR3 loop spans 12 amino acids. Trimming shortened V by 2 bases and J by 0 bases, and 2 bases separated the two germline ends. In germline, CDR1 is SGHTA, CDR2 FQGNSA. The CDR3: CASSLTSYEQYF. CDR3 sequence (DNA): TGTGCCAGCAGCTTAACCTCCTACGAGCAGTACTTC.

In regard to this clone: Other DNA sequences from this sample encode an identical CDR3 as well. J is TRBJ1-6 and V is TRBV30; unclear D gene. Germline V CDR1 and CDR2: GTSNPN, SVGIG (reference sequence). CDR3 length: 11 residues. Trimming shortened V by 2 bases and J by 7 bases, and 3 bases separated the two germline ends. The CDR3 here is CAWSLNSPLHF. CDR3 DNA: TGTGCCTGGAGTCTGAATTCACCCCTCCACTTT.

This clone came up a few times. J is TRBJ1-1 and V is TRBV6-5; D may be TRBD1 (5 bases). The CDR3 is 13 amino acids. Trimming cost V 6 bases and J 4 bases, with 12 bases left between them. Germline CDR1 is MNHEY and CDR2 is SVGAGI. CDR3 DNA sequence: TGTGCCAGCAGCTTGGGGGAAACCACTGAAGCTTTCTTT. This translates into CASSLGETTEAFF.